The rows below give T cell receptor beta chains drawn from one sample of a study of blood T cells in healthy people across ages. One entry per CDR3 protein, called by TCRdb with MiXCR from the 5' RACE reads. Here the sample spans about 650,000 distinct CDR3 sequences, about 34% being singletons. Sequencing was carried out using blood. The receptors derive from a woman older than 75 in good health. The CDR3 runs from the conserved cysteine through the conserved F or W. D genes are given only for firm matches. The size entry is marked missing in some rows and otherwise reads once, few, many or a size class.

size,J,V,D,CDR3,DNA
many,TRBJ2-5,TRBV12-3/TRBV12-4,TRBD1,CASSMGTGAAGYF,TGTGCCAGCAGTATGGGGACAGGGGCCGCCGGGTACTTC
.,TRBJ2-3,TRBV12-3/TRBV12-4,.,CASSFGPADTQYF,TGTGCCAGCAGTTTTGGTCCGGCAGATACGCAGTATTTT
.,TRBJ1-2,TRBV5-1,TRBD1,CASSLGQGTLRGYTF,TGCGCCAGCAGCTTGGGACAGGGGACGCTACGCGGCTACACCTTC
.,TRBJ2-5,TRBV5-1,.,CASSLSEGTQYF,TGCGCCAGCAGCTTGTCGGAAGGGACCCAGTACTTC
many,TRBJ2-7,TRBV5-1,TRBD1,CASSIGTDYEQYF,TGCGCCAGCAGCATAGGGACAGATTACGAGCAGTACTTC
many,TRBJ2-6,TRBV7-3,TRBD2,CASSPRGGVGANVLTF,TGTGCCAGCAGCCCCCGGGGAGGGGTAGGGGCCAACGTCCTGACTTTC
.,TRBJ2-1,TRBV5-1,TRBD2,CASSLSGITYNEQFF,TGCGCCAGCAGCTTAAGCGGGATTACCTACAATGAGCAGTTCTTC
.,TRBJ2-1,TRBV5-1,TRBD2,CASSLLAGGLFNEQFF,TGCGCCAGCAGCTTGCTAGCGGGGGGACTCTTCAATGAGCAGTTCTTC
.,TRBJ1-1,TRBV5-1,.,CASSLRSGEGTEAFF,TGCGCCAGCAGCTTGAGGTCAGGGGAAGGGACTGAAGCTTTCTTT
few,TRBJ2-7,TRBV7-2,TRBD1,CASSINTGALTEQYF,TGTGCCAGCAGCATAAACACAGGGGCGCTGACCGAGCAGTACTTC
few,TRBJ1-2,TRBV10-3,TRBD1,CAISESRTGEGYTF,TGTGCCATCAGTGAGTCGAGGACAGGGGAAGGCTACACCTTC
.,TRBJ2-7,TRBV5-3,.,CARSLRHSYEQYF,TGTGCCAGAAGCTTAAGGCACTCCTACGAGCAGTACTTC
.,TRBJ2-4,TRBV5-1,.,CASSLGQAKNIQYF,TGCGCCAGCAGCTTGGGACAGGCCAAAAACATTCAGTACTTC
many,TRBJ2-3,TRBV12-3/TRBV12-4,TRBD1,CASSGDRGWSTDTQYF,TGTGCCAGCAGTGGGGACAGAGGGTGGAGCACAGATACGCAGTATTTT
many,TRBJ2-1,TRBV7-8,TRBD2,CASTLAIRETSLNEQFF,TGTGCCAGCACCCTAGCCATAAGAGAGACTAGCTTAAATGAGCAGTTCTTC
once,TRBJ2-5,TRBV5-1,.,CASSLATTQETQYF,TGCGCCAGCAGCTTGGCAACTACCCAAGAGACCCAGTACTTC
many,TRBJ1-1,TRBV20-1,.,CSASREAFF,TGCAGTGCTAGCAGGGAAGCTTTCTTT
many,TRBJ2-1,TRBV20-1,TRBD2,CSARGLPGLGPYNEQFF,TGCAGTGCTAGAGGTCTCCCGGGACTAGGTCCCTACAATGAGCAGTTCTTC
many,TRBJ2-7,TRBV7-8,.,CASSLVEANEQYF,TGTGCCAGCAGCTTAGTAGAGGCGAACGAGCAGTACTTC
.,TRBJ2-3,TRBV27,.,CAGSLYGQNTDTQYF,TGTGCCGGCAGTTTATATGGTCAGAACACAGATACGCAGTATTTT
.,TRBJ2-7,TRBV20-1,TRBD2,CSARDTLAGGYEQYF,TGCAGTGCTAGAGATACACTAGCGGGAGGGTACGAGCAGTACTTC
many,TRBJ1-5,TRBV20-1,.,CSARGWEGVQPQHF,TGCAGTGCTAGAGGGTGGGAGGGGGTTCAGCCCCAGCATTTT
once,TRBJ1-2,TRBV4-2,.,CASSRGTGTGYGYTF,TGTGCCAGCAGCCGGGGGACGGGAACAGGCTATGGCTACACCTTC
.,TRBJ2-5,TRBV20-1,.,CSARAVHTQYF,TGCAGTGCTCGGGCAGTGCACACCCAGTACTTC
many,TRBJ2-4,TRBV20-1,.,CSARDQAGGGGYF,TGCAGTGCTAGAGATCAGGCAGGGGGAGGGGGGTACTTC
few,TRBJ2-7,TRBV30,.,CAWNPLGAGSHEQYF,TGTGCCTGGAATCCGCTGGGTGCCGGATCCCACGAGCAGTACTTC
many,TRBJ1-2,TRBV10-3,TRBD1,CAISGQGLNYGYTF,TGTGCCATCAGTGGACAGGGACTCAACTATGGCTACACCTTC
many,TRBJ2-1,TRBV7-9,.,CASSPYGTYNEQFF,TGTGCCAGCAGCCCCTACGGGACTTACAATGAGCAGTTCTTC
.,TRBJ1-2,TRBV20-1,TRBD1,CSARPSTGLGYGYTF,TGCAGTGCTAGGCCCTCGACAGGGCTAGGCTATGGCTACACCTTC
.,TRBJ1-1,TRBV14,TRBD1,CASSRSQGIGTEAFF,TGTGCCAGCAGCCGTTCACAGGGGATCGGCACTGAAGCTTTCTTT
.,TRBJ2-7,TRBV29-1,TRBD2,CSAPGLAGEQYF,TGCAGCGCCCCTGGACTAGCGGGAGAGCAGTACTTC
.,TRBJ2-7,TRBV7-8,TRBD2,CASSTSGGEQYF,TGTGCCAGCAGCACTAGCGGGGGTGAGCAGTACTTC
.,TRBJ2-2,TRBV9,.,CASSPSGSFNTGELFF,TGTGCCAGCAGCCCAAGCGGCAGCTTTAACACCGGGGAGCTGTTTTTT
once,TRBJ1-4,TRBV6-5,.,CASSYRGRDNEKRFF,TGTGCCAGCAGTTATAGGGGACGAGATAATGAAAAACGGTTTTTT
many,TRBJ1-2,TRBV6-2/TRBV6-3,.,CASTFGGGLNYGYTF,TGTGCCAGCACCTTCGGGGGAGGCCTTAACTATGGCTACACCTTC
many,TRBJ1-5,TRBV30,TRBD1,CAWNDRVGQPQHF,TGTGCCTGGAACGACAGGGTTGGTCAGCCCCAGCATTTT
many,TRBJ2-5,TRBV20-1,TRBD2,CSARRLAGGSRETQYF,TGCAGTGCCAGGCGACTAGCGGGGGGGTCTCGAGAGACCCAGTACTTC
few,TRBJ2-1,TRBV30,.,CAWSVPYNEQFF,TGTGCCTGGAGTGTGCCCTACAATGAGCAGTTCTTC
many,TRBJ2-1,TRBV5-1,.,CASSLQGTSYNEQFF,TGCGCCAGCAGCTTACAGGGAACCTCCTACAATGAGCAGTTCTTC
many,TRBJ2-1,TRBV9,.,CASSVEQGLEQFF,TGTGCCAGCAGCGTAGAGCAGGGGTTGGAGCAGTTCTTC
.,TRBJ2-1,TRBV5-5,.,CASSMYGSSSDNEQFF,TGTGCCAGCAGCATGTACGGAAGTAGCTCCGACAATGAGCAGTTCTTC
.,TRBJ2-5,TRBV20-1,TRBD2,CSARDLGLVQETQYF,TGCAGTGCTAGAGATTTAGGACTAGTTCAGGAGACCCAGTACTTC
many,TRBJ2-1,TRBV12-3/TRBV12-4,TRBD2,CASSRSGGSHNEQFF,TGTGCCAGCAGCCGTAGCGGGGGTTCTCACAATGAGCAGTTCTTC